These T cell receptor beta chains were read from a single sample in a study of blood T cell repertoires in COVID-19. The data were produced by immunoSEQ multiplex PCR, yet TCRdb's version contains in-frame clones alone and is incomplete. The top ten hold nearly 2% of the sample, which has 470,000 or so clones, about 85% seen once. The source material was PBMCs or T cells enriched from blood (not recorded which). These receptors were collected from a woman between 18 and 30 years old with acute COVID-19. CDR3s include the opening cysteine and the closing phenylalanine or tryptophan. D genes are given only for firm matches. The listing skips clone size in some rows; elsewhere it reads once, few, many or a size class.

d_call: -; cdr3_length: 14; j_call: TRBJ1-1; v_call: TRBV9; clone_size: -; cdr3_aa: CASSVRGMNTEAFF; cdr3_nt: TGTGCCAGCAGCGTCCGGGGTATGAACACTGAAGCTTTCTTT
d_call: TRBD1; cdr3_length: 15; j_call: TRBJ2-5; v_call: TRBV7-9; clone_size: -; cdr3_aa: CASSLGTGGIETQYF; cdr3_nt: TGTGCCAGCAGCCTCGGGACAGGGGGAATCGAGACCCAGTACTTC
d_call: -; cdr3_length: 14; j_call: TRBJ1-2; v_call: TRBV10-3; clone_size: -; cdr3_aa: CAISDRGGSRGYTF; cdr3_nt: TGTGCCATCAGTGATCGTGGGGGGTCGCGCGGCTACACCTTC
d_call: TRBD1; cdr3_length: 14; j_call: TRBJ1-5; v_call: TRBV2; clone_size: -; cdr3_aa: CASSTDRGDQPQHF; cdr3_nt: TGTGCCAGCAGTACCGACAGGGGAGACCAGCCCCAGCATTTT
d_call: TRBD1; cdr3_length: 14; j_call: TRBJ2-5; v_call: TRBV7-2; clone_size: -; cdr3_aa: CASSPRQGAKTQYF; cdr3_nt: TGTGCCAGCAGCCCGCGACAGGGGGCAAAGACCCAGTACTTC
d_call: TRBD1; cdr3_length: 16; j_call: TRBJ2-2; v_call: TRBV19; clone_size: -; cdr3_aa: CASSFQNTGVTGELFF; cdr3_nt: TGTGCCAGTAGTTTCCAAAATACAGGGGTTACCGGGGAGCTGTTTTTT
d_call: TRBD2; cdr3_length: 16; j_call: TRBJ2-1; v_call: TRBV28; clone_size: -; cdr3_aa: CASSRNRAGGQNEQFF; cdr3_nt: TGTGCCAGCAGCCGCAACAGGGCGGGAGGGCAGAATGAGCAGTTCTTC
d_call: -; cdr3_length: 15; j_call: TRBJ1-5; v_call: TRBV7-2; clone_size: -; cdr3_aa: CASSYWSKSNQPQHF; cdr3_nt: TGTGCCAGCAGCTACTGGAGTAAGAGCAATCAGCCCCAGCATTTT
d_call: TRBD1; cdr3_length: 14; j_call: TRBJ2-1; v_call: TRBV27; clone_size: -; cdr3_aa: CASSLSQGLDEQFF; cdr3_nt: TGTGCCAGCAGTTTATCACAGGGGTTGGATGAGCAGTTCTTC
d_call: TRBD2; cdr3_length: 15; j_call: TRBJ2-5; v_call: TRBV3-1/TRBV3-2; clone_size: -; cdr3_aa: CASNGGGAGLETQYF; cdr3_nt: TGTGCCAGCAATGGCGGGGGGGCTGGATTAGAGACCCAGTACTTC
d_call: TRBD2; cdr3_length: 13; j_call: TRBJ2-1; v_call: TRBV29-1; clone_size: -; cdr3_aa: CSVERGGRDEQFF; cdr3_nt: TGCAGCGTTGAGCGGGGGGGCCGGGATGAGCAGTTCTTC
d_call: -; cdr3_length: 14; j_call: TRBJ1-5; v_call: TRBV9; clone_size: -; cdr3_aa: CASSVGHRNQPQHF; cdr3_nt: TGTGCCAGCAGCGTAGGACATCGCAATCAGCCCCAGCATTTT
d_call: -; cdr3_length: 15; j_call: TRBJ2-2; v_call: TRBV9; clone_size: -; cdr3_aa: CASSVGGSSTGELFF; cdr3_nt: TGTGCCAGCAGCGTAGGTGGGAGTAGCACCGGGGAGCTGTTTTTT
d_call: TRBD1; cdr3_length: 16; j_call: TRBJ2-1; v_call: TRBV6-5; clone_size: -; cdr3_aa: CASSYSGQGEGGEQFF; cdr3_nt: TGTGCCAGCAGTTACTCGGGACAGGGGGAAGGGGGTGAGCAGTTCTTC
d_call: TRBD2; cdr3_length: 16; j_call: TRBJ2-1; v_call: TRBV29-1; clone_size: -; cdr3_aa: CSVLTSGRSSYNEQFF; cdr3_nt: TGCAGCGTCCTCACTAGCGGGAGGAGCTCCTACAATGAGCAGTTCTTC
d_call: TRBD1; cdr3_length: 14; j_call: TRBJ2-3; v_call: TRBV27; clone_size: -; cdr3_aa: CASTTGTGIHTQYF; cdr3_nt: TGTGCCAGCACTACCGGGACAGGGATTCATACGCAGTATTTT
d_call: -; cdr3_length: 19; j_call: TRBJ2-5; v_call: TRBV7-8; clone_size: -; cdr3_aa: CASSPYVVGYRDGKATQYF; cdr3_nt: TGTGCCAGCAGCCCGTATGTGGTGGGGTACCGGGATGGTAAGGCGACCCAGTACTTC
d_call: TRBD1; cdr3_length: 13; j_call: TRBJ2-7; v_call: TRBV5-1; clone_size: -; cdr3_aa: CASSPGQNYEQYF; cdr3_nt: TGCGCCAGCAGCCCGGGACAGAACTACGAGCAGTACTTC
d_call: -; cdr3_length: 14; j_call: TRBJ2-5; v_call: TRBV19; clone_size: -; cdr3_aa: CASMTRNSQETQYF; cdr3_nt: TGTGCCAGTATGACCAGGAACTCTCAAGAGACCCAGTACTTC
d_call: TRBD1; cdr3_length: 17; j_call: TRBJ2-1; v_call: TRBV11-3; clone_size: -; cdr3_aa: CASSLDVGQGRFNEQFF; cdr3_nt: TGTGCCAGCAGCTTAGACGTCGGACAGGGGCGCTTTAATGAGCAGTTCTTC
d_call: TRBD2; cdr3_length: 14; j_call: TRBJ2-1; v_call: TRBV10-2; clone_size: -; cdr3_aa: CASSETPSGSEQFF; cdr3_nt: TGCGCCAGCAGTGAGACCCCTAGCGGGAGTGAGCAGTTCTTC
d_call: -; cdr3_length: 13; j_call: TRBJ2-5; v_call: TRBV3-1/TRBV3-2; clone_size: -; cdr3_aa: CASSQQGIETQYF; cdr3_nt: TGTGCCAGCAGCCAACAGGGAATCGAGACCCAGTACTTC
d_call: TRBD1; cdr3_length: 15; j_call: TRBJ1-5; v_call: TRBV15; clone_size: few; cdr3_aa: CATSRQGERNQPQHF; cdr3_nt: TGTGCCACCAGCAGACAGGGGGAAAGGAATCAGCCCCAGCATTTT
d_call: -; cdr3_length: 14; j_call: TRBJ1-1; v_call: TRBV5-1; clone_size: -; cdr3_aa: CASSDGQMNTEAFF; cdr3_nt: TGCGCCAGCAGCGATGGACAGATGAACACTGAAGCTTTCTTT
d_call: TRBD2; cdr3_length: 18; j_call: TRBJ2-7; v_call: TRBV5-5; clone_size: -; cdr3_aa: CASSAARGRASGGYEQYF; cdr3_nt: TGTGCCAGCAGCGCCGCCAGGGGCCGGGCTAGCGGGGGTTACGAGCAGTACTTC
d_call: TRBD2; cdr3_length: 15; j_call: TRBJ2-7; v_call: TRBV7-2; clone_size: -; cdr3_aa: CASSLGGGSSYEQYF; cdr3_nt: TGTGCCAGCAGCTTAGGGGGCGGGAGCTCCTACGAGCAGTACTTC
d_call: -; cdr3_length: 12; j_call: TRBJ1-2; v_call: TRBV28; clone_size: -; cdr3_aa: CASSATPVGYTF; cdr3_nt: TGTGCCAGCAGTGCCACTCCGGTTGGCTACACCTTC
d_call: -; cdr3_length: 13; j_call: TRBJ1-4; v_call: TRBV19; clone_size: once; cdr3_aa: CASCVRRDEKLFF; cdr3_nt: TGTGCCAGTTGTGTCCGGAGAGATGAAAAACTGTTTTTT
d_call: -; cdr3_length: 15; j_call: TRBJ2-7; v_call: TRBV11-3; clone_size: -; cdr3_aa: CASSPILGQCNEQYF; cdr3_nt: TGTGCCAGCAGCCCCATACTGGGACAATGCAACGAGCAGTACTTC
d_call: -; cdr3_length: 23; j_call: TRBJ2-3; v_call: TRBV5-1; clone_size: once; cdr3_aa: CASSLATFPRGGPGVGSTDTQYF; cdr3_nt: TGCGCCAGCAGCTTGGCCACATTCCCCCGGGGAGGTCCGGGAGTAGGTAGCACAGATACGCAGTATTTT
d_call: TRBD2; cdr3_length: 16; j_call: TRBJ2-1; v_call: TRBV27; clone_size: -; cdr3_aa: CASSTLSGGFYNEQFF; cdr3_nt: TGTGCCAGCAGTACCCTGAGCGGGGGGTTCTACAATGAGCAGTTCTTC
d_call: -; cdr3_length: 15; j_call: TRBJ2-3; v_call: TRBV10-1; clone_size: -; cdr3_aa: CASSDQGRPTDTQYF; cdr3_nt: TGCGCCAGCAGTGATCAGGGGCGCCCCACAGATACGCAGTATTTT
d_call: -; cdr3_length: 15; j_call: TRBJ2-7; v_call: TRBV28; clone_size: once; cdr3_aa: CASRGPGTEVWEQYF; cdr3_nt: TGTGCCAGCAGAGGTCCCGGGACTGAAGTCTGGGAGCAGTACTTC
d_call: -; cdr3_length: 17; j_call: TRBJ2-6; v_call: TRBV7-2; clone_size: -; cdr3_aa: CAPEGRPELSGANVLTF; cdr3_nt: TGTGCCCCTGAGGGTAGACCTGAACTCTCTGGGGCCAACGTCCTGACTTTC
d_call: TRBD1; cdr3_length: 14; j_call: TRBJ2-7; v_call: TRBV11-2; clone_size: -; cdr3_aa: CASSPRDRAHEQYF; cdr3_nt: TGTGCCAGCAGTCCCCGGGACAGGGCACACGAGCAGTACTTC
d_call: TRBD1; cdr3_length: 15; j_call: TRBJ2-5; v_call: TRBV28; clone_size: -; cdr3_aa: CASRPLDRAQETQYF; cdr3_nt: TGTGCCAGCAGGCCTCTCGACAGGGCACAAGAGACCCAGTACTTC
d_call: -; cdr3_length: 13; j_call: TRBJ2-5; v_call: TRBV5-1; clone_size: -; cdr3_aa: CASSYPGGETQYF; cdr3_nt: TGCGCCAGCAGCTATCCTGGCGGGGAGACCCAGTACTTC
d_call: -; cdr3_length: 14; j_call: TRBJ1-1; v_call: TRBV4-1; clone_size: -; cdr3_aa: CASSQEPIQGQAFF; cdr3_nt: TGCGCCAGCAGCCAAGAGCCCATACAGGGCCAAGCTTTCTTT
d_call: -; cdr3_length: 12; j_call: TRBJ1-1; v_call: TRBV19; clone_size: -; cdr3_aa: CASLSGNTEAFF; cdr3_nt: TGTGCCAGTCTTTCAGGGAACACTGAAGCTTTCTTT
d_call: -; cdr3_length: 14; j_call: TRBJ1-4; v_call: TRBV20-1; clone_size: -; cdr3_aa: CSASEGQINEKLFF; cdr3_nt: TGCAGTGCTAGTGAAGGACAGATTAATGAAAAACTGTTTTTT
d_call: TRBD2; cdr3_length: 14; j_call: TRBJ2-3; v_call: TRBV24-1; clone_size: -; cdr3_aa: CATSRREEADTQYF; cdr3_nt: TGTGCCACCAGTCGTCGGGAGGAAGCAGATACGCAGTATTTT
d_call: -; cdr3_length: 12; j_call: TRBJ2-7; v_call: TRBV10-3; clone_size: -; cdr3_aa: CAIREQSYEQYF; cdr3_nt: TGTGCCATACGGGAACAGTCCTACGAGCAGTACTTC
d_call: -; cdr3_length: 14; j_call: TRBJ1-5; v_call: TRBV27; clone_size: -; cdr3_aa: CASSLSDSNQPQHF; cdr3_nt: TGTGCCAGCAGTTTAAGCGATAGCAATCAGCCCCAGCATTTT